This T cell receptor (beta chain) appears in the sequencing data of a study of stem cell transplantation in POMP-related autoinflammatory disease. About the study: Impaired MHC class I-dependent CD8+ differentiation was hypothesized from defective thymoproteasomes. Broader study findings: Patients with PRAID showed a restricted number of unique TRB V-J gene pairings.

Trimming cost V 7 bases and J 8 bases, with 15 bases left between them. The CDR3 runs 13 residues. Germline values: CDR1 LNHDA, CDR2 SQIVND (reference sequence). Measured with immunoSEQ multiplex PCR; TCRdb has only the in-frame clones, and not every one. The profile shows over 60,000 clones, approximately 90% of them singletons. Details on this clone: What it binds is unknown.

The V gene is TRBV19, the J gene TRBJ1-5; D gene uncertain. The source material was CD4+ T cells from PBMCs, sampled after stem cell transplantation. This clonotype originated in a human patient with POMP-related autoinflammation and immune dysregulation (PRAID). Some T cells here may be from the graft donor. The CDR3 sequence: CASTPGPLKPQHF. CDR3 nucleotide sequence: TGTGCCAGTACACCTGGGCCGCTGAAGCCCCAGCATTTT.